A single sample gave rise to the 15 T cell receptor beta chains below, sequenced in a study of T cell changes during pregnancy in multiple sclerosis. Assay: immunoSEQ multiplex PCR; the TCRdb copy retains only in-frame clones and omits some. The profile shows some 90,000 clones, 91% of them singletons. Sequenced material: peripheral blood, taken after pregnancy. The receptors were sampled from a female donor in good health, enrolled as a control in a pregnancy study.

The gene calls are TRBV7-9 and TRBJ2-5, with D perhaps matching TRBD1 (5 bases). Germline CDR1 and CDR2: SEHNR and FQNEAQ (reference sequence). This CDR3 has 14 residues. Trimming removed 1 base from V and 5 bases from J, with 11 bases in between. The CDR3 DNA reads TGTGCCAGCAGCTTAGGGGGATCAGGGGAGACCCAGTACTTC. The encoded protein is CASSLGGSGETQYF.

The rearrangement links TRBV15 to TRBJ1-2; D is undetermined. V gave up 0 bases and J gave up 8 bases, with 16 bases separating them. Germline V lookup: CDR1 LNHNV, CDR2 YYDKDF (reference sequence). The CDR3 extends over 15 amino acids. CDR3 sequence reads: CATSREMEGIGGYTF. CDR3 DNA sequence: TGTGCCACCAGCAGAGAGATGGAGGGAATTGGCGGCTACACCTTC.

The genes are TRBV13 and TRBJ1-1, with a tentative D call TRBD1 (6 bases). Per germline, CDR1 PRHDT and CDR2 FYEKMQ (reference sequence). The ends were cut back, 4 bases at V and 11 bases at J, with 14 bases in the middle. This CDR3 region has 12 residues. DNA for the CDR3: TGTGCCAGCAGCTCACTGGTAAGGGGGGCTTTCTTT. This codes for CASSSLVRGAFF.

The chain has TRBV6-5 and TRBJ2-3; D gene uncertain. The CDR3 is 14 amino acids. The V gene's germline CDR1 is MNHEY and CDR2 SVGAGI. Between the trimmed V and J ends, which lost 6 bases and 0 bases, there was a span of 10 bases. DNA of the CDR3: TGTGCCAGCAGGAAGACAACTAGCACAGATACGCAGTATTTT. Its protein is CASRKTTSTDTQYF.

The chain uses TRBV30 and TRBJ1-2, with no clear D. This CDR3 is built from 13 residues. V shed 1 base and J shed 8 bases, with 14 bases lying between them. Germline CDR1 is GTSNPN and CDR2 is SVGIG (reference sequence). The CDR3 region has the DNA TGTGCCTGGAGTGCCGTTCTAGCTGGAGGCTACACCTTC. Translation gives CAWSAVLAGGYTF.

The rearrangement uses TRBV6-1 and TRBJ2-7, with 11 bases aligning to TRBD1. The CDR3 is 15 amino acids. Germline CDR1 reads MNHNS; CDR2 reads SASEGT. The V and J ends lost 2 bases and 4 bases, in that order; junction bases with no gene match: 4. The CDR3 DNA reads TGTGCCAGCAGTGAAAGGGACAGGGGGAGGTACGAGCAGTACTTC. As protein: CASSERDRGRYEQYF.

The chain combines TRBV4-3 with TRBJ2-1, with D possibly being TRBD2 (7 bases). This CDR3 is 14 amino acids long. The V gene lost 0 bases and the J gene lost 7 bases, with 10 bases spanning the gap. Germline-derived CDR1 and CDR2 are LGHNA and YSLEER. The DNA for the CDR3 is TGCGCCAGCAGCCAAGAGGGGGGGCGGAATGAGCAGTTCTTC. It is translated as CASSQEGGRNEQFF.

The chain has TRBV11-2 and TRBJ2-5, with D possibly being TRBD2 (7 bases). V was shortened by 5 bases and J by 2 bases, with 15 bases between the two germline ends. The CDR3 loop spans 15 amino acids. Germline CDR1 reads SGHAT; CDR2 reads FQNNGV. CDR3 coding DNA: TGTGCCAGCAGCGACGGTAGGGGGGGGCAAGAGACCCAGTACTTC. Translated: CASSDGRGGQETQYF.

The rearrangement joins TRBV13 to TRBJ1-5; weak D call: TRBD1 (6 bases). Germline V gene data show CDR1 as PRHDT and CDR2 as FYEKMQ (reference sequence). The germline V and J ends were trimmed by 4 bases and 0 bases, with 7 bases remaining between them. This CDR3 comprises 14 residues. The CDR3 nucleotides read TGTGCCAGCAGCTGGGGACATAGCAATCAGCCCCAGCATTTT. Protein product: CASSWGHSNQPQHF.

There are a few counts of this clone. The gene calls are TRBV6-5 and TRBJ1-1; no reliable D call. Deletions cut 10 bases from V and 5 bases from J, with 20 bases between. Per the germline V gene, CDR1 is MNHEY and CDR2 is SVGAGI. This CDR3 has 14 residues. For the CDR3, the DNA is TGTGCCACTAACGGAGGGAAGGTTAGAACTGAAGCTTTCTTT. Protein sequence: CATNGGKVRTEAFF.

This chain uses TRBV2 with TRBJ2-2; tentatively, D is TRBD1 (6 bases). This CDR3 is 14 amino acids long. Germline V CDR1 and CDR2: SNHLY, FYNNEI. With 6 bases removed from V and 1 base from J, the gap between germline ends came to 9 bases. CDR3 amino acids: CASSGQRNTGELFF. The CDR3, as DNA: TGTGCCAGCAGCGGACAGAGGAACACCGGGGAGCTGTTTTTT.

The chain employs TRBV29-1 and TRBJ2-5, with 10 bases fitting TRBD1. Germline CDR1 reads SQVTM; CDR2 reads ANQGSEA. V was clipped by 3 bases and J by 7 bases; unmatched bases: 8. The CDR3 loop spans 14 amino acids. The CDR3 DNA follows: TGCAGCGTTGATTTAGGACAGGGGGACGGGACCCAGTACTTC. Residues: CSVDLGQGDGTQYF. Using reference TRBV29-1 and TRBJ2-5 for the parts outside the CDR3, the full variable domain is SAVISQKPSRDICQRGTSLTIQCQVDSQVTMMFWYRQQPGQSLTLIATANQGSEATYESGFVIDKFPISRPNLTFSTLTVSNMSPEDSSIYLCSVDLGQGDGTQYFGPGTRLLVL.

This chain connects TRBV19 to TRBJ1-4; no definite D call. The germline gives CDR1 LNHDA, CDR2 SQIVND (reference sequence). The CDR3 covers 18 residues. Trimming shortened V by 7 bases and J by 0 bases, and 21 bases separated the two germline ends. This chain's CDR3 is CASTQDFVVSATNEKLFF. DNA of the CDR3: TGTGCCAGTACCCAGGACTTCGTGGTTTCTGCAACTAATGAAAAACTGTTTTTT.

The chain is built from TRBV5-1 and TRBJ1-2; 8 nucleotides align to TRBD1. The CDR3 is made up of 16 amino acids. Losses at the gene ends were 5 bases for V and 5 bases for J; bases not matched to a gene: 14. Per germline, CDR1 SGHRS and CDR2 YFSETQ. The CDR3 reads CASSSDRATPTYGYTF. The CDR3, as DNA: TGCGCCAGCAGTTCGGACAGGGCAACGCCCACATATGGCTACACCTTC.

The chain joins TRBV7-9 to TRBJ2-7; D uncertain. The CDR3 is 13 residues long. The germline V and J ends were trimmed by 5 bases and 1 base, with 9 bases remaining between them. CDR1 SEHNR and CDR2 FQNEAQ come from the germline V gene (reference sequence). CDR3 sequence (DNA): TGTGCCAGCAGCCCACCGAGGTCCTACGAGCAGTACTTC. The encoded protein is CASSPPRSYEQYF.